The TCR beta chain under discussion was sequenced for a study of cytomegalovirus exposure and HLA in healthy donors. Study-wide points: Investigators reported 150 to 200 TCR beta chains as tied to cytomegalovirus. Several of the most significant clusters appeared, in a later analysis, to be linked to common viral pathogens. It was assumed in the presence/absence analyses that sequencing depth was roughly uniform across donors.

J was trimmed by 5 bases and V by 3 bases; bases with no gene match: 5. Germline CDR1 reads SGHRS; CDR2 reads YFSETQ. The CDR3 length is 14 residues. It was with 60 Vbeta and 13 Jbeta primers that the PCR ran. TCRdb's copy holds only in-frame clones and misses some; the assay was immunoSEQ multiplex PCR. Of under 170,000 clones listed, 79% are singletons. Worth noting for this clone: Its antigen remains unknown.

The V call is TRBV5-1, the J call TRBJ1-1; TRBD1 aligns across 9 bases. Sequencing input: PBMCs. The receptor's source is a human donor in good health. The CDR3 coding sequence is TGCGCCAGCAGCTATACAGGGGGCCTGACTGAAGCTTTCTTT. Translating gives CASSYTGGLTEAFF.